The T cell receptor beta chain under discussion was sequenced for a study of blood T cell repertoires in COVID-19. From germline, CDR1 is SGHRS and CDR2 YFSETQ. The CDR3 is 14 residues long. V was clipped by 3 bases and J by 9 bases; unmatched bases: 9. Clones were read by immunoSEQ multiplex PCR, and TCRdb kept only the in-frame ones, dropping some. The table lists under 200,000 clones, about 83% of them singletons. The chain links TRBV5-1 to TRBJ2-1; 7 nucleotides agree with TRBD2. This clonotype originated in a man aged 40-49 years who had recovered from COVID-19. The sequenced material came from peripheral blood. The CDR3 spells CASSSETSWSEQFF. In DNA form, the CDR3 reads TGCGCCAGCAGCTCCGAGACTAGCTGGAGTGAGCAGTTCTTC.